A single sample is the source of the 2 T cell receptor beta chains below, sequenced in a study of T cell responses to AZD1222 COVID-19 vaccine. Measured with immunoSEQ multiplex PCR; TCRdb has only the in-frame clones, and not every one. Altogether about 180,000 clones are present, over 85% being singletons, with the ten largest covering 2.6%. The sample consisted of peripheral blood, taken on day 0 of AZD1222 vaccination. Receptors originate from an adult in good health.

The chain links TRBV27 to TRBJ1-1; D not resolved. Germline lookup yields CDR1 MNHEY and CDR2 SMNVEV (reference sequence). This CDR3 has 16 residues. Deletions cut 3 bases from V and 1 base from J, with 15 bases between. CDR3 amino acids: CASSFEFGHSNTEAFF. The CDR3 coding sequence is TGTGCCAGCAGTTTCGAGTTCGGGCACTCGAACACTGAAGCTTTCTTT.

The rearrangement uses TRBV9 and TRBJ2-7; maybe TRBD1 (6 bases). The V gene's germline CDR1 is SGDLS and CDR2 YYNGEE. CDR3 length: 15 residues. V lost 0 bases and J lost 2, with 12 bases in between. CDR3 DNA sequence: TGTGCCAGCAGCGTAGGTCCTACAGGGACCTACGAGCAGTACTTC. Translated: CASSVGPTGTYEQYF.